This TCR beta chain was sequenced for a study of early T cells in non-severe SARS-CoV-2 infection. Study outcomes and limitations: Lookups in VDJdb leaned toward anti-spike CD8 responses and missed private and CD4 specificities.

This clonotype was counted at least ten times. What it binds is not known. The V end lost 4 bases, the J end lost 4 bases, and 19 bases lay between the germline ends. CDR1 SQVTM and CDR2 ANQGSEA come from the germline V gene. The CDR3 runs to 16 residues. Unique molecular identifiers were affixed to single, distinct cDNA molecules. MiXCR, run by TCRdb on the 5' RACE reads, gives a single entry per CDR3 protein. This table has 25,000 to 30,000 distinct CDR3 sequences, about 4.6% appearing once. Sequencing was carried out using whole blood. The TCR sequence derives from an adult who was a healthcare worker with PCR-confirmed SARS-CoV-2 infection or an uninfected control (not recorded which). This sequence joins TRBV29-1 and TRBJ2-2; D remains unclear. CDR3 coding DNA: TGCAGCGTTGTAGGGAAGGATCGTCAAGGCACCGGGGAGCTGTTTTTT. It specifies CSVVGKDRQGTGELFF.